This T cell receptor (beta chain) is from a study of regulatory T cells in long-lasting Graves disease. This clonotype was detected many times. No antigen is known for it. V dropped 5 bases and J dropped 8; count of bases not matched to a gene: 7. Germline V gene lookup returns CDR1 MDHEN and CDR2 SYDVKM. This CDR3 is 14 amino acids long. Investigators prepared the TCR beta libraries by applying iRepertoire HTBI primers and Arm-PCR of CDR3 regions. In the original analysis: Among the samples, 60 to 75 TRBV and more than twelve TRBJ segments were identified. TCRdb re-called the multiplex PCR reads through MiXCR, storing one row per CDR3 protein. The V and J calls and clone size come from TCRdb's table, not from the authors' own analysis. The sample records 350,000 to 500,000 distinct CDR3 sequences, about a sixth being singletons. Time point defined: newly diagnosed GD, antithyroid drugs for less than 3 months. The TCR library was made from RNA extracted from PBMCs.

Study-level points and caveats: Persistent disease showed a preference for TRBV28, TRBJ1-2 and TRBJ2-5.

This sample also appeared in a second study, on T cells in Graves' hyperthyroidism and ophthalmopathy. That work adds: HTBI primers drove first-round RT-PCR of the TCR CDR3. Blood also contained most expanded thyroid clonotypes above 0.001.

The chain recombines TRBV28 with TRBJ2-1; 9 nucleotides line up with TRBD2. The sample in question was peripheral blood mononuclear cells (PBMCs), obtained at new diagnosis, from a patient treated with antithyroid drugs. The TCR sequence derives from a woman between 18 and 30 years old with Graves disease. The CDR3 here is CASSGSGRWDEQFF. CDR3 in DNA: TGTGCCAGCAGTGGTAGCGGGAGATGGGATGAGCAGTTCTTC.